What follows are 11 T cell receptor beta chains derived from one specimen sequenced in a study of blood T cells in healthy people across ages. PCR was performed a second time for about 6 to 11 cycles using a sample-barcoded 5' primer and a J-beta primer mix. Via MiXCR, TCRdb re-called the 5' RACE reads, giving one row per CDR3 protein. The table lists 700,000 or so distinct CDR3 sequences, about 24% of them singletons. Specimen: blood. Receptors originate from a man aged 70-80 years in good health.

Many counts were recorded for this clonotype. The CDR3 loop is CASSLGDRTETQYF. The CDR3 nucleotides are TGCGCCAGCAGCTTGGGGGACAGAACGGAGACCCAGTACTTC. The genes are TRBV5-1 and TRBJ2-5; the match to TRBD1 covers 7 bases. The germline gives CDR1 SGHRS, CDR2 YFSETQ. The CDR3 totals 14 residues. With V trimmed by 0 bases and J by 5 bases, 4 bases remained unmatched.

V is TRBV20-1 and J is TRBJ1-2; 8 nucleotides line up with TRBD1. In germline, CDR1 is DFQATT, CDR2 SNEGSKA (reference sequence). The CDR3 has 15 amino acids. V lost 5 bases and J lost 5; bases outside the gene matches: 13. CDR3 loop: CSAPQGRGLEYGYTF. The CDR3 nucleotides are TGCAGTGCTCCACAGGGCAGGGGGCTGGAATATGGCTACACCTTC.

This clonotype was counted many times. The chain is built from TRBV28 and TRBJ2-3; TRBD1 is a possible D gene (6 bases). The germline V gene encodes CDR1 MDHEN and CDR2 SYDVKM. Trimming cost V 8 bases and J 0 bases, with 9 bases left between them. The CDR3 sequence is 13 residues long. The CDR3 protein is CASHRASTDTQYF. The CDR3 DNA reads as TGTGCCAGCCACAGGGCAAGCACAGATACGCAGTATTTT.

Only a few counts were recorded for this clonotype. The V gene is TRBV29-1, the J gene TRBJ2-1; a weak D match, TRBD1 (6 bases). V lost 6 bases to trimming and J lost 9 bases, with 12 bases between them. The CDR3 totals 11 residues. CDR1 is SQVTM and CDR2 is ANQGSEA in the germline V gene. The CDR3 nucleotides read TGCAGCGTCGCCCAGGGGCCTGAGCAGTTCTTC. Its protein product is CSVAQGPEQFF.

The chain is built from TRBV5-1 and TRBJ2-2, with no clear D. The CDR3 totals 13 residues. Trimming removed 5 bases at V and 6 bases at J, with 11 bases between. The germline V gene has CDR1 SGHRS and CDR2 YFSETQ. CDR3 region: CASRRPGSGELFF. DNA of the CDR3: TGCGCCAGCAGACGCCCAGGTTCCGGGGAGCTGTTTTTT.

The chain employs TRBV24-1 and TRBJ2-2, with 9 positions matching TRBD1. V lost 1 base and J lost 5; bases outside the gene matches: 4. From germline, CDR1 is KGHDR and CDR2 SFDVKD. There are 16 residues in the CDR3. CDR3 in amino acids: CATSDFGTGRTGELFF. The CDR3 DNA follows: TGTGCCACCAGTGATTTCGGGACAGGGAGGACCGGGGAGCTGTTTTTT.

The gene calls are TRBV11-3 and TRBJ1-1; tentatively, D is TRBD1 (5 bases). Germline-derived CDR1 and CDR2 are SGHNT and YENEEA. V gave up 0 bases and J gave up 5 bases, with 13 bases separating them. The CDR3 is made up of 15 amino acids. CDR3 sequence: CASSLEVGLGTEAFF. The CDR3 region has the DNA TGTGCCAGCAGCTTAGAGGTGGGGCTGGGGACTGAAGCTTTCTTT. Complete variable domain (other parts from reference TRBV11-3 and TRBJ1-1): EAGVVQSPRYKIIEKKQPVAFWCNPISGHNTLYWYLQNLGQGPELLIRYENEEAVDDSQLPKDRFSAERLKGVDSTLKIQPAELGDSAVYLCASSLEVGLGTEAFFGQGTRLTVV.

The chain uses TRBV4-2 and TRBJ2-5, with D maybe TRBD1 (5 bases). V lost 0 bases and J 1 base, leaving 12 bases between the germline ends. The CDR3 length is 16 residues. Germline loops: CDR1 LGHNA, CDR2 YNFKEQ. This CDR3 is CASSQDLRQGQETQYF. The CDR3 DNA reads as TGTGCCAGCAGCCAAGACCTTCGGCAGGGCCAAGAGACCCAGTACTTC.

The chain recombines TRBV18 with TRBJ1-2; D ambiguous. This CDR3 contains 14 residues. Germline CDR1 is KGHSH and CDR2 is LQKENI. V dropped 3 bases and J dropped 7 bases, with 15 bases sitting between them. CDR3 amino acids: CASSPSGVVGGYTF. The CDR3 nucleotides read TGTGCCAGCTCACCGTCCGGGGTAGTTGGTGGCTACACCTTC.

This clonotype was observed a handful of times. The chain employs TRBV18 and TRBJ2-5; the match to TRBD1 covers 9 bases. TRBJ2-7 matches the DNA end more closely, so the J call is doubtful. Germline V lookup: CDR1 KGHSH, CDR2 LQKENI. This CDR3 spans 14 amino acids. For the CDR3, the DNA is TGTGCCAGCTCACAACAGGGGGCTGGCTACGAGCAGTACTTC. Its protein product is CASSQQGAGYEQYF.

The genes are TRBV3-1 and TRBJ2-5; D tentatively reads TRBD1 or TRBD2 (5 bases each). CDR3 length: 16 residues. In germline, CDR1 is LGHDT, CDR2 YNNKEL (reference sequence). Trimming shortened V by 4 bases and J by 2 bases, and 17 bases separated the two germline ends. The CDR3: CASSPLRGRGQETQYF. The DNA for the CDR3 is TGTGCCAGCAGCCCCCTAAGGGGACGGGGACAAGAGACCCAGTACTTC.